This entry features one T cell receptor (beta chain) sequence. This specimen comes from a study of control samples from healthy donors and cancer patients. TCRdb keeps only in-frame clones here, not all; method: immunoSEQ multiplex PCR. Of under 200,000 clones listed, 75% to 95% are singletons. The CDR3 extends over 14 amino acids. The V gene lost 4 bases and the J gene lost 0 bases, with 10 bases spanning the gap. The V gene's germline CDR1 is SGHNT and CDR2 YENEEA. The chain recombines TRBV11-3 with TRBJ2-7; D gene uncertain. The sample comprised blood. This clonotype was sampled from a woman between 25 and 40 years old in good health. CDR3 in DNA: TGTGCCAGCAGCTCCTGGACGGACTCCTACGAGCAGTACTTC. Translating gives CASSSWTDSYEQYF. Full variable domain (missing parts from reference TRBV11-3 and TRBJ2-7): EAGVVQSPRYKIIEKKQPVAFWCNPISGHNTLYWYLQNLGQGPELLIRYENEEAVDDSQLPKDRFSAERLKGVDSTLKIQPAELGDSAVYLCASSSWTDSYEQYFGPGTRLTVT.